A selection of T cell receptor beta chains follows, all from one sample in a study of cytomegalovirus exposure and HLA in healthy donors. The method was immunoSEQ multiplex PCR; TCRdb's version includes in-frame clones alone and lacks a portion of them. The listing records over 45,000 clones. The sequenced sample was PBMCs. The receptors shown here come from a woman aged 18-30 years in good health and CMV-seronegative. Each CDR3 is given with its conserved first and last residue. D genes are given only for firm matches.

j_gene,v_gene,d_gene,CDR3nt,CDR3aa
TRBJ2-5,TRBV4-1,TRBD2,TGCGCCAGCAGCCAGCCCCCTCTAGCGGGGGTTGGGACCCAGTACTTC,CASSQPPLAGVGTQYF
TRBJ1-1,TRBV18,TRBD1,TGTGCCAGCTCACCGTGGGACAGGGCTGGAGCTTTCTTT,CASSPWDRAGAFF
TRBJ2-7,TRBV18,-,TGTGCCAGCTCACCACCCTTGGGGGGGCGAGCACAATCCTACGAGCAGTACTTC,CASSPPLGGRAQSYEQYF
TRBJ1-5,TRBV2,-,TGTGCCAGCAGTGAAACAGGGTCCGATCAGCCCCAGCATTTT,CASSETGSDQPQHF
TRBJ2-2,TRBV13,-,TGTGCCAGCAGCTTAGCAGGCGGGGAGCTGTTTTTT,CASSLAGGELFF
TRBJ1-5,TRBV2,-,TGTGCCAGCAGTGAAGTAGCGGGGGATCAGCCCCAGCATTTT,CASSEVAGDQPQHF
TRBJ1-2,TRBV5-1,TRBD1,TGCGCCAGCAGCTTGGTTGGACAGGGGGCGCTTGGCTACACCTTC,CASSLVGQGALGYTF
TRBJ1-6,TRBV27,-,TGTGCCAGCAGAGTGGCAGGGAAATCACCCCTCCACTTT,CASRVAGKSPLHF
TRBJ2-3,TRBV6-1,TRBD1,TGTGCCAGCGTTGTGGGACAGGGGGCAGATACGCAGTATTTT,CASVVGQGADTQYF
TRBJ2-2,TRBV6-1,-,TGTGCCAGCAGTGAGGCGGGGGCTGACGGGGAGCTGTTTTTT,CASSEAGADGELFF
TRBJ1-2,TRBV5-1,-,TGCGCCAGCAGCCCCGCTTTAGTGCTCTATGGCTACACCTTC,CASSPALVLYGYTF
TRBJ2-3,TRBV30,TRBD1,TGTGCCTGGAGTGAACAGGGGGCGTCGGTAGATACGCAGTATTTT,CAWSEQGASVDTQYF
TRBJ2-3,TRBV9,TRBD2,TGTGCCAGCAGCGCTAGCGGGAGGACAGATACGCAGTATTTT,CASSASGRTDTQYF
TRBJ1-4,TRBV6-5,TRBD1,TGTGCCAGCAGTTACTCCCCCAGGGGGATACTGTTTTTT,CASSYSPRGILFF
TRBJ2-1,TRBV5-1,-,TGCGCCAGCAGCTTGGTGGGGCGGGGAGCCTACAATGAGCAGTTCTTC,CASSLVGRGAYNEQFF
TRBJ2-7,TRBV19,-,TGTGCCAGTAGCACGGGTGTTCTCCCCTACGAGCAGTACTTC,CASSTGVLPYEQYF
TRBJ1-3,TRBV5-1,-,TGCGCCAGCAGCCAACAACTGACAGGATCTGGAAACACCATATATTTT,CASSQQLTGSGNTIYF
TRBJ2-3,TRBV19,TRBD2,TGTGCCAGTAGTATGGATAGCGGGAGCTCAGATACGCAGTATTTT,CASSMDSGSSDTQYF
TRBJ1-1,TRBV15,-,TGTGCCACCAGCAGTCTACAGGGATTGAACACTGAAGCTTTCTTT,CATSSLQGLNTEAFF
TRBJ2-1,TRBV2,TRBD2,TGTGCCAGCACCGAAGGGACTAGCTTTAATCATGAGCAGTTCTTC,CASTEGTSFNHEQFF
TRBJ2-7,TRBV5-4,TRBD2,TGTGCCAGCAGCCCCGGGACTAGCGACAACGAGCAGTACTTC,CASSPGTSDNEQYF
TRBJ1-6,TRBV30,-,TGTGCCTGGACTCCCGGGAGTGTGGGCGATTCACCCCTCCACTTT,CAWTPGSVGDSPLHF
TRBJ1-1,TRBV7-3,-,TGTGCCAGCAGCGGACAGCGGAACACTGAAGCTTTCTTT,CASSGQRNTEAFF
TRBJ1-3,TRBV7-9,-,TGTGCCAGCAGCTCCACCCCCTCGGTCACCATATATTTT,CASSSTPSVTIYF
TRBJ2-2,TRBV7-8,TRBD2,TGTGCCAGCAGCTCTCCACTAGCGGGGTTGAACACCGGGGAGCTGTTTTTT,CASSSPLAGLNTGELFF
TRBJ1-5,TRBV6-1,TRBD1,TGTGCCAGCAGTGTTCAACAGGGGAGCAATCAGCCCCAGCATTTT,CASSVQQGSNQPQHF
TRBJ1-1,TRBV2,-,TGTGCCAGCATGGGGTGGAGGGGAGGTATAACTGAAGCTTTCTTT,CASMGWRGGITEAFF
TRBJ2-1,TRBV5-4,-,TGTGCCAGCAGCTTAGACGGCGCGGGGATCTTC,CASSLDGAGIF
TRBJ2-1,TRBV5-1,-,TGCGCCAGCAGCTTCCCCCCCCGGGACACACAGGAGTTCTTC,CASSFPPRDTQEFF
TRBJ2-3,TRBV4-1,TRBD2,TGCGCCAGCAGCCAAGATCGCGGGGGGGCAGATACGCAGTATTTT,CASSQDRGGADTQYF
TRBJ1-5,TRBV19,-,TGTGCCAGTAGTATTGCGCAAGGGGGTGTCAATCAGCCCCAGCATTTT,CASSIAQGGVNQPQHF
TRBJ2-1,TRBV5-1,TRBD1,TGCGCCAGCAGCTTGGGGGACAGGGACTACAATGAGCAGTTCTTC,CASSLGDRDYNEQFF
TRBJ1-3,TRBV30,-,TGTGCCTGGAGTGTACCACCGGTCGGAAACACCATATATTTT,CAWSVPPVGNTIYF
TRBJ2-7,TRBV28,TRBD1,TGTGCCAGCAGTCTACTGACAGGGGGCGTCGAGCAGTACTTC,CASSLLTGGVEQYF
TRBJ1-6,TRBV6-1,-,TGTGCCAGCAGCCCGAATGGAGGTTATTCACCCCTCCACTTT,CASSPNGGYSPLHF
TRBJ1-5,TRBV7-8,-,TGTGCCAGCAGCTTCACATTAAATCAGCCCCAGCATTTT,CASSFTLNQPQHF
TRBJ1-3,TRBV2,-,TGTGCCAGCAGTGTCAGGGCGAGCTCTGGAAACACCATATATTTT,CASSVRASSGNTIYF
TRBJ1-1,TRBV7-9,TRBD1,TGTGCCAGCAGCTTAGGACAGGGCTTCACTGAAGCTTTCTTT,CASSLGQGFTEAFF
TRBJ1-1,TRBV7-9,-,TGTGCCAGCAGCCCGGGAGGAGGGGCCAAGAACACTGAAGCTTTCTTT,CASSPGGGAKNTEAFF
TRBJ1-3,TRBV4-1,TRBD1,TGCGCCAGCTCCGGACAGGTCTCTGGAAACACCATATATTTT,CASSGQVSGNTIYF
TRBJ1-2,TRBV5-4,TRBD1,TGTGCCAGCGGCCGGGACAGCTATGGCTACACCTTC,CASGRDSYGYTF
TRBJ2-7,TRBV10-3,TRBD1,TGTGCCATCAGTTACGGGGGACAGGGGGCATCCTACGAGCAGTACTTC,CAISYGGQGASYEQYF
TRBJ2-1,TRBV30,-,TGTGCCTGGGAGGGAGGACCGGGCGCTTACAATGAGCAGTTCTTC,CAWEGGPGAYNEQFF
TRBJ2-2,TRBV5-1,-,TGCGCCAGCAGCTTAATCGTTATAGCTAAGTACACCGGGGAGCTGTTTTTT,CASSLIVIAKYTGELFF